The next 11 T cell receptor beta chains were all read from a single sample in a study of shared clonotypes between healthy human individuals. The repertoire was sequenced with immunoSEQ multiplex PCR; TCRdb's copy has only in-frame clones and lacks some. This repertoire shows more than 550,000 clones, approximately 77% found once; its top ten account for approximately 2%. Material for sequencing was memory CD4+ T cells sorted from blood. The subset: CD45RA-negative fraction. All receptors derive from a woman in her 30s in good health.

The chain has TRBV7-9 and TRBJ2-3; no definite D call. Germline loops: CDR1 SEHNR, CDR2 FQNEAQ (reference sequence). The germline V and J ends were trimmed by 5 bases and 4 bases, with 13 bases remaining between them. The CDR3 loop spans 14 amino acids. Here the CDR3 DNA reads TGTGCCAGCAGCATACTACGCGGCTCAGATACGCAGTATTTT. This translates into CASSILRGSDTQYF.

The rearrangement links TRBV9 to TRBJ2-2; the D is unclear. The CDR3 length is 13 residues. CDR1 is SGDLS and CDR2 is YYNGEE in the germline V gene. Trimming cost V 2 bases and J 6 bases, with 8 bases left between them. The CDR3 loop is CASSVLVAGELFF. DNA for the CDR3: TGTGCCAGCAGCGTCCTAGTGGCCGGGGAGCTGTTTTTT.

The J gene is TRBJ1-1, the V gene TRBV5-4, with 10 bases aligning to TRBD1. V trimming: 4 bases; J trimming: 1 base; junction bases outside the gene matches: 4. CDR3 length: 15 residues. CDR1 and CDR2 from the germline V gene are SGHNT and YYREEE (reference sequence). DNA for the CDR3: TGTGCCAGCAGCCCGAGGACAGGGGGGAACACTGAAGCTTTCTTT. This gives the protein CASSPRTGGNTEAFF.

This clone was found a few times. The chain couples TRBV2 to TRBJ1-5; TRBD1 might be the D (5 bases). This CDR3 spans 14 amino acids. The germline V and J ends were trimmed by 6 bases and 1 base, with 10 bases remaining between them. Germline values: CDR1 SNHLY, CDR2 FYNNEI. The CDR3 sequence: CASSRDRSNQPQHF. The CDR3 bases are TGTGCCAGCAGCCGGGACCGCAGCAATCAGCCCCAGCATTTT.

V is TRBV6-5 and J is TRBJ2-5, with D tentatively TRBD2 (6 bases). Germline V lookup: CDR1 MNHEY, CDR2 SVGAGI. The CDR3 runs 14 residues. Trimming removed 2 bases at V and 3 bases at J, with 10 bases between. This CDR3 is CASSYGLPEETQYF. The DNA of the CDR3 is TGTGCCAGCAGTTACGGACTACCAGAAGAGACCCAGTACTTC.

This chain uses TRBV7-8 with TRBJ1-2, with 7 bases identical to TRBD1. Germline V gives CDR1 SGHVS, CDR2 FQNEAQ. The length of the CDR3 is 12 residues. V lost 10 bases and J lost 6; bases outside the gene matches: 8. CDR3 sequence reads: CAIYRGTDGYTF. CDR3 bases: TGTGCCATCTATCGCGGGACAGATGGCTACACCTTC.

The CDR3: CASLGTIGQQYF. The DNA of the CDR3 is TGTGCCAGTCTGGGGACAATAGGTCAGCAGTACTTC. The V gene is TRBV28, the J gene TRBJ2-7; tentative D call: TRBD1 (6 bases). The germline gives CDR1 MDHEN, CDR2 SYDVKM. Trimming removed 9 bases at V and 8 bases at J, with 17 bases between. This CDR3 has 12 amino acids. Complete variable domain (other parts from reference TRBV28 and TRBJ2-7): DVKVTQSSRYLVKRTGEKVFLECVQDMDHENMFWYRQDPGLGLRLIYFSYDVKMKEKGDIPEGYSVSREKKERFSLILESASTNQTSMYLCASLGTIGQQYFGPGTRLTVT.

The rearrangement links TRBV6-1 to TRBJ2-7; 7 bases map to TRBD1. V shed 4 bases, J shed 2 bases, and the junction held 14 bases outside the gene matches. CDR3 length equals 17 residues. Germline loops: CDR1 MNHNS, CDR2 SASEGT. CDR3 protein: CASSVQTGTAHTYEQYF. The CDR3 DNA sequence: TGTGCCAGCAGTGTTCAAACCGGGACAGCGCACACCTACGAGCAGTACTTC.

The rearrangement links TRBV5-4 to TRBJ2-1; D call uncertain. V lost 4 bases, J lost 4 bases, and 9 bases lay in between. The germline V gene has CDR1 SGHNT and CDR2 YYREEE (reference sequence). The CDR3 length is 13 residues. CDR3 sequence: CASSRASYNEQFF. DNA of the CDR3: TGTGCCAGCAGCCGAGCCAGTTACAATGAGCAGTTCTTC.

The chain combines TRBV6-6 with TRBJ2-5; D ambiguous. V was trimmed by 2 bases and J by 5 bases, leaving 12 bases between them. The CDR3 extends over 14 amino acids. Germline CDR1 reads MNHNY; CDR2 reads SVGAGI (reference sequence). The CDR3 sequence is CASSYEGSWETQYF. CDR3 DNA sequence: TGTGCCAGCAGTTACGAAGGTTCGTGGGAGACCCAGTACTTC.

This chain links TRBV28 with TRBJ2-7; D is ambiguous. Trimming pared 5 bases from V and 3 bases from J, leaving 8 bases between. Germline V gene sequence: CDR1 MDHEN, CDR2 SYDVKM. CDR3 length: 12 amino acids. CDR3 sequence (DNA): TGTGCCAGCAGTCCCCCGTACTACGAGCAGTACTTC. Translation gives CASSPPYYEQYF.